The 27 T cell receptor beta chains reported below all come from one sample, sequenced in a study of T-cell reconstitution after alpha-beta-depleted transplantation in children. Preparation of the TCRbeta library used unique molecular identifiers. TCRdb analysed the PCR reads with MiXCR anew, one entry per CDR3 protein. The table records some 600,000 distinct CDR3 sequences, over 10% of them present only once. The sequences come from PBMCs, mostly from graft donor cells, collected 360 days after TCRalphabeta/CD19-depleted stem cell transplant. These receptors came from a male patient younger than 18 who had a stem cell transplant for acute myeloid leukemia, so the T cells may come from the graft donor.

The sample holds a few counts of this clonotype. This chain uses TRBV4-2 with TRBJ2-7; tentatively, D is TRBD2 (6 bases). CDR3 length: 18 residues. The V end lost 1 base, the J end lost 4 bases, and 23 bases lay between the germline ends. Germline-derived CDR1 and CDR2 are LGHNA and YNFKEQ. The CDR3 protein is CASSQVGLSRDSRYEQYF. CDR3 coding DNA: TGTGCCAGCAGCCAAGTCGGCCTTTCGCGGGATAGTCGGTACGAGCAGTACTTC.

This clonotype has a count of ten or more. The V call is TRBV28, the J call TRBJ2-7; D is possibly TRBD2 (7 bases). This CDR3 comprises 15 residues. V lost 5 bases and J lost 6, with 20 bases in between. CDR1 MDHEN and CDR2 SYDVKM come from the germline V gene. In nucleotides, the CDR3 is TGTGCCAGCAGTCTCACAGCGTCGAGGGGGGGCGAGCAGTACTTC. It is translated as CASSLTASRGGEQYF.

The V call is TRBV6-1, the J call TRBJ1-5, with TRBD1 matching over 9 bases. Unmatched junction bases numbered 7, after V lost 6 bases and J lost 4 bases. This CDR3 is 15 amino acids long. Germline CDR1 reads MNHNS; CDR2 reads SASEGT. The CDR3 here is CASRVGTGMNQPQHF. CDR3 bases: TGTGCCAGCAGAGTCGGGACAGGGATGAATCAGCCCCAGCATTTT.

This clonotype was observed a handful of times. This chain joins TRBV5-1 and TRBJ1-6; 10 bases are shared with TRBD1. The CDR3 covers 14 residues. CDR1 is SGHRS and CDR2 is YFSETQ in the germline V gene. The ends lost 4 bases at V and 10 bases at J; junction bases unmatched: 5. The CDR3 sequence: CASSRDRGSSPLHF. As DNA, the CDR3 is TGCGCCAGCAGCCGGGACAGGGGAAGCTCACCCCTCCACTTT.

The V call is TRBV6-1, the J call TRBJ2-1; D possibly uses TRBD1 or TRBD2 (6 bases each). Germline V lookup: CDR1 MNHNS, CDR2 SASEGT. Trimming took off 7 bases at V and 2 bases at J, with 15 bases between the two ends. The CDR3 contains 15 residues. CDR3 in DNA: TGTGCCAGCACGAGGAAGGGGGGAGCCTACAATGAGCAGTTCTTC. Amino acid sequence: CASTRKGGAYNEQFF.

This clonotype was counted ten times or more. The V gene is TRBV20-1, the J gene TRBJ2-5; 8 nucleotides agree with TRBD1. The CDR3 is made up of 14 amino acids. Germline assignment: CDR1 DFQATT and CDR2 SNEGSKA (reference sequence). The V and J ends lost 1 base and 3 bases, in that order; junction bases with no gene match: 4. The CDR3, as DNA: TGCAGTGCTAGAGGGAACAGGGGGGAAGAGACCCAGTACTTC. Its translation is CSARGNRGEETQYF.

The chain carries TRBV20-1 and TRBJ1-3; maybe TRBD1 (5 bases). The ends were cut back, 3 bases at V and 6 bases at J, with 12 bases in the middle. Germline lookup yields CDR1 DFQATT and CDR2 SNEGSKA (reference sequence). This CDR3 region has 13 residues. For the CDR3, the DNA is TGCAGTGCTAGGAAGGAAGGGACAAACACCATATATTTT. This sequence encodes CSARKEGTNTIYF.

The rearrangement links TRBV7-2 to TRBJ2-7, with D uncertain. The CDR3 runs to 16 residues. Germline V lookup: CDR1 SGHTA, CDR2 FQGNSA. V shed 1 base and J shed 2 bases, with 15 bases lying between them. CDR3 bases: TGTGCCAGCAGCTTAGTGGCCGGTGAGCACCCCTACGAGCAGTACTTC. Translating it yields CASSLVAGEHPYEQYF.

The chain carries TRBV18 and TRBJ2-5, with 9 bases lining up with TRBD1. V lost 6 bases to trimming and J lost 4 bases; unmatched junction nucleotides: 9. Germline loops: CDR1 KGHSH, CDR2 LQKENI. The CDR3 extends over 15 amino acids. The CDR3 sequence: CASSSPGTGRETQYF. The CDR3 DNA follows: TGTGCCAGCTCGTCCCCCGGGACAGGGAGAGAGACCCAGTACTTC.

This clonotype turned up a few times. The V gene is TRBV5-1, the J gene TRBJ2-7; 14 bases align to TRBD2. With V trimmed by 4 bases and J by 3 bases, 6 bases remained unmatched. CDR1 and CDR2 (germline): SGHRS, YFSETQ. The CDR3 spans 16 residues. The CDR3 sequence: CASSPWTSGRIYEQYF. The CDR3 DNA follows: TGCGCCAGCAGCCCCTGGACTAGCGGGAGGATCTACGAGCAGTACTTC.

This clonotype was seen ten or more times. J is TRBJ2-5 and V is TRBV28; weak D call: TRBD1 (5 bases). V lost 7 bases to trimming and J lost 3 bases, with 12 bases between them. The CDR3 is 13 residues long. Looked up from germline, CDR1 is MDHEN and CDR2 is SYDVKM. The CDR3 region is CASNPDREETQYF. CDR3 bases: TGTGCCAGCAATCCAGACAGAGAAGAGACCCAGTACTTC. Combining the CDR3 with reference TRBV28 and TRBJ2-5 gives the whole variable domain DVKVTQSSRYLVKRTGEKVFLECVQDMDHENMFWYRQDPGLGLRLIYFSYDVKMKEKGDIPEGYSVSREKKERFSLILESASTNQTSMYLCASNPDREETQYFGPGTRLLVL.

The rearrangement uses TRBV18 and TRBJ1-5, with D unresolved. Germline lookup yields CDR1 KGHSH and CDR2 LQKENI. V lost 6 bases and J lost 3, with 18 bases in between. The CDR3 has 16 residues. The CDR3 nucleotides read TGTGCCAGCTCCCATTCCGGACGGGGAGTCAATCAGCCCCAGCATTTT. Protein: CASSHSGRGVNQPQHF. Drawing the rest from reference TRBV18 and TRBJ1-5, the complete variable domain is NAGVMQNPRHLVRRRGQEARLRCSPMKGHSHVYWYRQLPEEGLKFMVYLQKENIIDESGMPKERFSAEFPKEGPSILRIQQVVRGDSAAYFCASSHSGRGVNQPQHFGDGTRLSIL.

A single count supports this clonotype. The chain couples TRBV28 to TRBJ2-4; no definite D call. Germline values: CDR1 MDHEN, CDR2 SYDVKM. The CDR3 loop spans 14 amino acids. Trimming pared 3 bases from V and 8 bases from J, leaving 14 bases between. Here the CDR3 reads CASSLPGPQDIQYF. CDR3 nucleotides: TGTGCCAGCAGTTTGCCTGGACCCCAGGACATTCAGTACTTC. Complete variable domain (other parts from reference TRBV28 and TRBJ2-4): DVKVTQSSRYLVKRTGEKVFLECVQDMDHENMFWYRQDPGLGLRLIYFSYDVKMKEKGDIPEGYSVSREKKERFSLILESASTNQTSMYLCASSLPGPQDIQYFGAGTRLSVL.

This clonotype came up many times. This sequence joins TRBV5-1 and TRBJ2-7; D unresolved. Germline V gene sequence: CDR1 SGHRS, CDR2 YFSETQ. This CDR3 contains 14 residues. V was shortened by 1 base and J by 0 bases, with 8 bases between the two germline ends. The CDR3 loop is CASSLSGYSYEQYF. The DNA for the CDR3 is TGCGCCAGCAGCTTGTCGGGCTACTCCTACGAGCAGTACTTC.

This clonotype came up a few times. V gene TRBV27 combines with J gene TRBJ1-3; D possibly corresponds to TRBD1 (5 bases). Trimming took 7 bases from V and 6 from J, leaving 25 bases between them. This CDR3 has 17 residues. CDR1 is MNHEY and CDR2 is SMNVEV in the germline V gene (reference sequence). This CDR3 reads CASTSERPGLLENTIYF. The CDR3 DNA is TGTGCCAGCACCTCCGAAAGACCAGGGTTACTGGAAAACACCATATATTTT.

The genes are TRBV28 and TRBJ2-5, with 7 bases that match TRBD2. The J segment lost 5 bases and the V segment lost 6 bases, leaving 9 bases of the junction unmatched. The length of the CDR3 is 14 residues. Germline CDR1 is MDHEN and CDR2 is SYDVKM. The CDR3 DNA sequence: TGTGCCAGCAGCCCCTGGGAGGGAGAGGAGACCCAGTACTTC. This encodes CASSPWEGEETQYF.

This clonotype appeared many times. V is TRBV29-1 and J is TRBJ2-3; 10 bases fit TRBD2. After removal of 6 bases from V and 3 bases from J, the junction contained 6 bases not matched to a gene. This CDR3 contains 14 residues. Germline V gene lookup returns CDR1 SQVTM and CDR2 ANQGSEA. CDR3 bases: TGCAGCGTGGATACTAGCGGGATAACAGATACGCAGTATTTT. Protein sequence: CSVDTSGITDTQYF.

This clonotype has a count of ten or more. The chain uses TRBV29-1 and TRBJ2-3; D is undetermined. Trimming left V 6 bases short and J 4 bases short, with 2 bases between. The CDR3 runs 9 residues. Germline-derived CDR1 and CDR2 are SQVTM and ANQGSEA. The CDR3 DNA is TGCAGCGTATCAGATACGCAGTATTTT. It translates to CSVSDTQYF.

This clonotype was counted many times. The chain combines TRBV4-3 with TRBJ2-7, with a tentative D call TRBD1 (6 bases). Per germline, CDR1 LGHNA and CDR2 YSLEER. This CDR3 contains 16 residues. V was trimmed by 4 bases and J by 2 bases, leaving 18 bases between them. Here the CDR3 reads CASSLYDGQSTYEQYF. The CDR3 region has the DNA TGCGCCAGCAGCCTTTATGACGGACAGTCGACCTACGAGCAGTACTTC.

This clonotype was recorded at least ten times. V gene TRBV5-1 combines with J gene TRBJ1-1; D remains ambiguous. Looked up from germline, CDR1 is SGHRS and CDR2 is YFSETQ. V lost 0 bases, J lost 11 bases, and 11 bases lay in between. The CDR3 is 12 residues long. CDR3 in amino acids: CASSLGGPEAFF. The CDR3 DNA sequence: TGCGCCAGCAGCTTGGGCGGCCCGGAGGCTTTCTTT.

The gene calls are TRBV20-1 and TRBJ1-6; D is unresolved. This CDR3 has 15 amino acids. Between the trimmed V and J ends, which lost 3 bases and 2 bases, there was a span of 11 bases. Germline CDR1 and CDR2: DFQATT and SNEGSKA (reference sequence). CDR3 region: CSASPYGAYNSPLHF. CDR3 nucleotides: TGCAGTGCTAGCCCGTACGGGGCCTATAATTCACCCCTCCACTTT.

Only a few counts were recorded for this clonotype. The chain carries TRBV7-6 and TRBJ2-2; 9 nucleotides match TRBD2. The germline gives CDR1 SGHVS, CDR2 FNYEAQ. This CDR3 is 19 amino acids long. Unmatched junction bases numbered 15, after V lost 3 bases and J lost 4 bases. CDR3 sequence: CASSFDGTSWQRSTGELFF. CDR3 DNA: TGTGCCAGCAGCTTTGACGGGACTAGCTGGCAGAGGAGCACCGGGGAGCTGTTTTTT.

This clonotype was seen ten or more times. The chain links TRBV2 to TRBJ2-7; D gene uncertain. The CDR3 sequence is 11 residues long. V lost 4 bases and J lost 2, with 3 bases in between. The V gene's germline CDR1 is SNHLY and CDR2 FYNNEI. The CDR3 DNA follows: TGTGCCAGCAGTGGCACCTACGAGCAGTACTTC. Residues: CASSGTYEQYF.

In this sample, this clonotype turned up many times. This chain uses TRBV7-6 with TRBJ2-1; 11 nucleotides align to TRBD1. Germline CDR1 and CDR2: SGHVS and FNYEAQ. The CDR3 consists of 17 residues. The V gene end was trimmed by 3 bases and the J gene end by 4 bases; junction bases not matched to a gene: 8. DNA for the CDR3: TGTGCCAGCAGCTTGGGGTCAGGACAGGGGGCTTACAATGAGCAGTTCTTC. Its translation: CASSLGSGQGAYNEQFF.

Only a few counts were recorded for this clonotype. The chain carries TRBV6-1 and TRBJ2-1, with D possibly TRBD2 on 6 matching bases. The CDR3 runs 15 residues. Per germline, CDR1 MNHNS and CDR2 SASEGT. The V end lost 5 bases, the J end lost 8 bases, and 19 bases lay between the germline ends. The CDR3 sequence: CASSPTSTPLDEQFF. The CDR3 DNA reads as TGTGCCAGCAGTCCGACTAGTACCCCGTTGGATGAGCAGTTCTTC.

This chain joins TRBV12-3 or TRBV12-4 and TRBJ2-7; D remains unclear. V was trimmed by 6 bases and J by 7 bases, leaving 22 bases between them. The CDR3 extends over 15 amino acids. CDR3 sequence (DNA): TGTGCCAGCAGAACGAAATCCCTTGGGTTTTGGGAGCAGTACTTC. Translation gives CASRTKSLGFWEQYF.

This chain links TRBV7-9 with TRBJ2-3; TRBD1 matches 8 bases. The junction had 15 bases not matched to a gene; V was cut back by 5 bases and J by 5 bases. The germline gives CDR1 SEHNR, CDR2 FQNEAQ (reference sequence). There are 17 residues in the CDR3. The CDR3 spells CASSPEDRVWAGDTQYF. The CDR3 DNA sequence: TGTGCCAGCAGCCCGGAGGACAGGGTATGGGCGGGAGATACGCAGTATTTT.